This entry lists 22 T cell receptor beta chains sequenced from one sample in a study of T-cell reconstitution after alpha-beta-depleted transplantation in children. TCRbeta library preparation incorporated unique molecular identifiers. TCRdb reprocessed the PCR reads with MiXCR, giving one entry per CDR3 protein. The repertoire has a few hundred thousand distinct CDR3 sequences, 9% to 12% of them found once; the top ten carry around 2.3%. Sequenced here: PBMCs from the stem cell graft donor, sampled from the stem cell graft. These receptors were obtained from a human donor who donated a stem cell graft to a child with acute lymphoblastic leukemia.

In this sample, this clonotype turned up a few times. The chain joins TRBV4-2 to TRBJ2-3; the match to TRBD2 covers 7 bases. CDR3 size: 15 residues. Germline trimming cut 1 base from V and 4 bases from J; bases unmatched to any gene: 5. From germline, CDR1 is LGHNA and CDR2 YNFKEQ. The CDR3 is CASSQAGGDPDTQYF. CDR3 nucleotide sequence: TGTGCCAGCAGCCAAGCGGGGGGAGACCCAGATACGCAGTATTTT.

This clonotype was observed a handful of times. The chain combines TRBV25-1 with TRBJ2-1; 7 positions match TRBD1. Looked up from germline, CDR1 is MGHDK and CDR2 is SYGVNS. The ends lost 2 bases at V and 2 bases at J; junction bases unmatched: 9. CDR3 length equals 17 residues. CDR3 region: CASSETDRAPTYNEQFF. In nucleotides, the CDR3 is TGTGCCAGCAGTGAAACAGACAGGGCACCCACCTACAATGAGCAGTTCTTC.

The chain joins TRBV4-1 to TRBJ2-1, with D perhaps assigned TRBD1 or TRBD2 (6 bases each). Germline V CDR1 and CDR2: MGHRA, YSYEKL. The V and J ends lost 0 bases and 4 bases respectively, with 13 bases between them. CDR3 length: 16 residues. CDR3 loop: CASSQDPGGTYNEQFF. The CDR3 region has the DNA TGCGCCAGCAGCCAAGATCCCGGGGGCACTTACAATGAGCAGTTCTTC.

There are many counts of this clonotype. This rearrangement joins TRBV11-2 to TRBJ2-1, with TRBD2 identical over 11 bases. Germline-derived CDR1 and CDR2 are SGHAT and FQNNGV. The CDR3 extends over 15 amino acids. The trim removed 4 bases at V and 8 bases at J, leaving 7 bases unmatched. The DNA for the CDR3 is TGTGCCAGCAGCTCGCACCTAGCGGGAGGCGATGAGCAGTTCTTC. Its translation is CASSSHLAGGDEQFF.

V is TRBV19 and J is TRBJ2-5; 9 bases are shared with TRBD1. The CDR3 is 15 amino acids. Germline V gene sequence: CDR1 LNHDA, CDR2 SQIVND (reference sequence). J was trimmed by 5 bases and V by 5 bases; bases with no gene match: 9. The CDR3 DNA follows: TGTGCCAGTAGTTTGGGGACAGGGCTTGGGGAGACCCAGTACTTC. It encodes CASSLGTGLGETQYF.

The rearrangement links TRBV5-1 to TRBJ2-7; 9 positions match TRBD1. The germline V gene encodes CDR1 SGHRS and CDR2 YFSETQ. The CDR3 length is 16 residues. Losses at the gene ends were 6 bases for V and 1 base for J; bases not matched to a gene: 11. Here the CDR3 DNA reads TGCGCCAGCACTCGCGACAGGGGGACCAGGTCCTACGAGCAGTACTTC. Amino acids: CASTRDRGTRSYEQYF. Variable domain in full (rest from reference TRBV5-1 and TRBJ2-7): KAGVTQTPRYLIKTRGQQVTLSCSPISGHRSVSWYQQTPGQGLQFLFEYFSETQRNKGNFPGRFSGRQFSNSRSEMNVSTLELGDSALYLCASTRDRGTRSYEQYFGPGTRLTVT.

The V call is TRBV18, the J call TRBJ2-5, with D maybe TRBD2 (5 bases). Germline V gene lookup returns CDR1 KGHSH and CDR2 LQKENI. V was trimmed by 3 bases and J by 2 bases, leaving 19 bases between them. CDR3 length: 17 amino acids. In DNA, the CDR3 is TGTGCCAGCTCACCCACGGGGTTTGGTGGCAGTCAAGAGACCCAGTACTTC. Encoded protein: CASSPTGFGGSQETQYF.

The chain employs TRBV5-1 and TRBJ1-2, with D unclear. V dropped 0 bases and J dropped 4 bases, with 16 bases sitting between them. This CDR3 comprises 16 residues. The germline V gene has CDR1 SGHRS and CDR2 YFSETQ. The CDR3 protein is CASSLAEGATIYGYTF. The CDR3 region has the DNA TGCGCCAGCAGCTTGGCGGAGGGCGCCACCATCTATGGCTACACCTTC.

This chain links TRBV5-1 with TRBJ1-5; tentatively, D is TRBD1 (5 bases). Germline V CDR1 and CDR2: SGHRS, YFSETQ. The CDR3 totals 13 residues. The ends were cut back, 4 bases at V and 9 bases at J, with 14 bases in the middle. CDR3 sequence: CASSERGPGPQHF. In DNA form, the CDR3 reads TGCGCCAGCAGCGAAAGGGGCCCCGGGCCCCAGCATTTT. The full variable domain, its missing parts supplied by reference TRBV5-1 and TRBJ1-5, is KAGVTQTPRYLIKTRGQQVTLSCSPISGHRSVSWYQQTPGQGLQFLFEYFSETQRNKGNFPGRFSGRQFSNSRSEMNVSTLELGDSALYLCASSERGPGPQHFGDGTRLSIL.

This clonotype was detected many times. The chain employs TRBV28 and TRBJ1-1; 7 bases are a match to TRBD1. The CDR3 is made up of 15 amino acids. Unmatched junction bases numbered 5, after V lost 3 bases and J lost 1 base. Looked up from germline, CDR1 is MDHEN and CDR2 is SYDVKM. The CDR3 nucleotides read TGTGCCAGCAGTTTCCCCACAGGGGCGAACACTGAAGCTTTCTTT. Its protein product is CASSFPTGANTEAFF.

At least ten counts were recorded for this clonotype. The chain carries TRBV4-2 and TRBJ2-3, with 8 bases lining up with TRBD2. J lost 0 bases, V lost 3 bases, and 2 bases had no gene match. The CDR3 has 15 amino acids. CDR1 and CDR2 (germline): LGHNA, YNFKEQ. The DNA for the CDR3 is TGTGCCAGCAGCCAGGTAGCGGGAAGCACAGATACGCAGTATTTT. It yields the protein CASSQVAGSTDTQYF.

The chain joins TRBV7-2 to TRBJ2-3; D not certain. The CDR3 runs 14 residues. Trimming stripped 0 bases from V and 5 bases from J, with 9 bases between. Per germline, CDR1 SGHTA and CDR2 FQGNSA. CDR3 nucleotide sequence: TGTGCCAGCAGCTTAGCCGCCGGTCGAGATACGCAGTATTTT. Protein sequence: CASSLAAGRDTQYF.

CDR3 DNA: TGTGCCACCAGCCTAAGGGTTTTGGACACTGAAGCTTTCTTT. Translating it yields CATSLRVLDTEAFF. The chain links TRBV15 to TRBJ1-1; D unclear. Deletions cut 5 bases from V and 3 bases from J, with 13 bases between. Germline CDR1 reads LNHNV; CDR2 reads YYDKDF (reference sequence). CDR3 length: 14 amino acids. The full variable domain, completed using reference TRBV15 and TRBJ1-1, is DAMVIQNPRYQVTQFGKPVTLSCSQTLNHNVMYWYQQKSSQAPKLLFHYYDKDFNNEADTPDNFQSRRPNTSFCFLDIRSPGLGDTAMYLCATSLRVLDTEAFFGQGTRLTVV.

The rearrangement links TRBV7-9 to TRBJ1-4; 9 nucleotides agree with TRBD1. The germline V gene has CDR1 SEHNR and CDR2 FQNEAQ (reference sequence). Trimming took 6 bases from V and 8 from J; bases not matched to a gene: 10. The CDR3 totals 15 residues. The CDR3 bases are TGTGCCAGCAGTTCTAACAGGGGGCTCGGAGAAAAACTGTTTTTT. Its protein is CASSSNRGLGEKLFF.

This clonotype was detected a few times. This chain links TRBV12-3 or TRBV12-4 with TRBJ2-7; tentatively, D is TRBD2 (5 bases). V lost 6 bases and J lost 2, with 20 bases in between. There are 16 residues in the CDR3. CDR3 in amino acids: CASSSWLTSRTYEQYF. Here the CDR3 DNA reads TGTGCCAGCAGCTCCTGGCTAACTAGTCGTACCTACGAGCAGTACTTC.

This clonotype has a count of ten or more. V usage is TRBV11-2 and J usage is TRBJ2-3; tentatively, D is TRBD2 (6 bases). The CDR3 contains 16 residues. The V gene's germline CDR1 is SGHAT and CDR2 FQNNGV. V was clipped by 5 bases and J by 4 bases, with 19 bases between them. The DNA of the CDR3 is TGTGCCAGCAGCCTCGACCATGCAAGCGGGCCAGATACGCAGTATTTT. Its protein is CASSLDHASGPDTQYF. The variable domain in full, completed from reference TRBV11-2 and TRBJ2-3, reads EAGVAQSPRYKIIEKRQSVAFWCNPISGHATLYWYQQILGQGPKLLIQFQNNGVVDDSQLPKDRFSAERLKGVDSTLKIQPAKLEDSAVYLCASSLDHASGPDTQYFGPGTRLTVL.

The chain joins TRBV4-3 to TRBJ2-3, with 8 bases that match TRBD2. The CDR3 has 19 amino acids. Looked up from germline, CDR1 is LGHNA and CDR2 is YSLEER. J gave up 2 bases and V 2 bases, and 15 bases lay outside the gene matches. CDR3 DNA sequence: TGCGCCAGCAGCCAATCATTTCCGGGACTAGACCCGACCACAGATACGCAGTATTTT. Its translation is CASSQSFPGLDPTTDTQYF.

This clonotype appeared many times. J is TRBJ2-6 and V is TRBV4-2; 11 positions agree with TRBD1. Trimming cost V 0 bases and J 0 bases; bases outside gene matches: 1. This CDR3 region has 18 residues. Germline V gene data show CDR1 as LGHNA and CDR2 as YNFKEQ. The CDR3 coding sequence is TGTGCCAGCAGCCAAGAAGGGACAGGGGGCTCTGGGGCCAACGTCCTGACTTTC. It encodes CASSQEGTGGSGANVLTF.

The V call is TRBV12-3 or TRBV12-4, the J call TRBJ2-2; TRBD2 might be the D (5 bases). Trimming removed 5 bases from V and 0 bases from J, with 13 bases in between. CDR3 length equals 16 residues. This CDR3 is CASSHLRRPNTGELFF. CDR3 DNA: TGTGCCAGCAGTCATCTGAGGAGGCCGAACACCGGGGAGCTGTTTTTT.

The chain combines TRBV30 with TRBJ2-5; D is perhaps TRBD2 (6 bases). This CDR3 spans 16 amino acids. V dropped 0 bases and J dropped 4 bases, with 18 bases sitting between them. The germline V gene encodes CDR1 GTSNPN and CDR2 SVGIG (reference sequence). CDR3: CAWSVPGGLRGETQYF. The CDR3 nucleotides read TGTGCCTGGAGTGTACCCGGAGGGCTGCGTGGAGAGACCCAGTACTTC.

There are a few counts of this clonotype. The V and J genes are TRBV29-1 and TRBJ2-2, with 8 bases lining up with TRBD2. V was pared by 4 bases and J by 5 bases, with 21 bases of the junction left unmatched. Per the germline V gene, CDR1 is SQVTM and CDR2 is ANQGSEA. The CDR3 is made up of 19 amino acids. The CDR3 here is CSVADPEDSGKLSTGELFF. DNA of the CDR3: TGCAGCGTTGCCGACCCTGAGGATAGCGGGAAATTGTCAACCGGGGAGCTGTTTTTT.

The chain combines TRBV30 with TRBJ2-3; the D gene is possibly TRBD2 (5 bases). The CDR3 loop spans 14 amino acids. Germline CDR1 reads GTSNPN; CDR2 reads SVGIG (reference sequence). V was pared by 1 base and J by 4 bases, with 12 bases between. The CDR3 region is CAWSGLPGADTQYF. The CDR3 nucleotides are TGTGCCTGGAGTGGACTACCGGGCGCAGATACGCAGTATTTT. The whole variable domain, remainder taken from reference TRBV30 and TRBJ2-3, is SQTIHQWPATLVQPVGSPLSLECTVEGTSNPNLYWYRQAAGRGLQLLFYSVGIGQISSEVPQNLSASRPQDRQFILSSKKLLLSDSGFYLCAWSGLPGADTQYFGPGTRLTVL.